This T cell receptor beta chain was obtained from a study of PD-1 blockade in classical Hodgkin lymphoma. On the study more broadly: Patients in the cohort were put on intravenous nivolumab, 3 mg/kg every 2 weeks.

Only in-frame clones appear in the TCRdb table, and some are missing; sequencing was by immunoSEQ multiplex PCR. The sample consists of over 60,000 clones, 85% to 95% of them appearing once. About this clone itself: Its antigen is as yet unknown.

Time point specified: cycle 4 day 1 (C4D1), after 6 weeks of nivolumab. Each patient relapsed following autologous stem cell transplantation, and prior brentuximab vedotin exposure differed. Study observations and caveats: Diversity in CD4+ TCRs, unlike that measured in CD8+ TCRs, had risen significantly by C4D1. Complete responders possessed baseline diversity comparable to newly diagnosed patients. Whatever underlies the repertoire differences (possibly disease activity or prior therapy) remains undefined.

Per the germline V gene, CDR1 is SGHTA and CDR2 is FQGNSA. V was shortened by 1 base and J by 2 bases, with 8 bases between the two germline ends. The CDR3 length is 14 residues. The source was peripheral blood mononuclear cells (PBMCs), collected before the fourth cycle of nivolumab. The V gene is TRBV7-2, the J gene TRBJ1-1; no definite D call. The clonotype was recovered from a human donor with classical Hodgkin lymphoma. As DNA, the CDR3 is TGTGCCAGCAGCTTAGATCCGGGTAACACTGAAGCTTTCTTT. Translated, it gives CASSLDPGNTEAFF.